A selection of T cell receptor beta chains follows, all from one sample in a study of cytomegalovirus exposure and HLA in healthy donors. Assay: immunoSEQ multiplex PCR; the TCRdb copy retains only in-frame clones and omits some. This table has about 140,000 clones, roughly four fifths appearing once. What was sequenced was PBMCs. These receptors were taken from a man younger than 35 in good health and CMV-seropositive. Each CDR3 is given with its conserved first and last residue. The order of the fields is V gene, clone size, J gene, D gene, CDR3 length, CDR3 DNA, CDR3 protein. A D gene is named only where the DNA matches it firmly. Expanded clones get a size class; other rows say once, few or many, or leave the size out.

>TRBV4-1|.|TRBJ1-2|.|16
TGCGCCAGCAGCCAAGAGATAAGCACCCTTAACTATGGCTACACCTTC
CASSQEISTLNYGYTF
>TRBV29-1|.|TRBJ2-7|TRBD2|15
TGCAGCGTGGGGGGGACTAGCGGACCCTCCTACGAGCAGTACTTC
CSVGGTSGPSYEQYF
>TRBV7-8|.|TRBJ1-5|TRBD1|16
TGTGCCAGCAGCCGACAGGGGCGGCTTAGCAATCAGCCCCAGCATTTT
CASSRQGRLSNQPQHF
>TRBV7-7|.|TRBJ2-5|.|14
TGTGCTAGCAGCTTAGCGGCCATTGGAGAGACCCAGTACTTC
CASSLAAIGETQYF
>TRBV18|.|TRBJ2-1|.|14
TGTGCCAGCTCACCCGGGACTGGGGGGAATGAGCAGTTCTTC
CASSPGTGGNEQFF
>TRBV5-6|.|TRBJ1-2|.|12
TGTGCCAGCAGCTCCCTTGTATCTGGCTACACCTTC
CASSSLVSGYTF
>TRBV4-2|.|TRBJ2-1|TRBD2|17
TGTGCCAGCAGCCAAGAGGGGAATAGCGGGTACTACAATGAGCAGTTCTTC
CASSQEGNSGYYNEQFF
>TRBV18|.|TRBJ2-7|.|15
TGTGCCAGCTCACAACGGAGGCCCCCCCAAGACGAGCAGTACTTC
CASSQRRPPQDEQYF
>TRBV6-5|.|TRBJ2-5|.|15
TGTGCCAGCAGTTACTCGACTTGGAACCAAGAGACCCAGTACTTC
CASSYSTWNQETQYF
>TRBV4-2|.|TRBJ2-5|TRBD2|16
TGTGCCAGCAGCCAAACCAGCGGGAGCGGACAAGAGACCCAGTACTTC
CASSQTSGSGQETQYF
>TRBV19|.|TRBJ1-5|TRBD1|14
TGTGCCAGTACGGGACAGGAATTCAATCAGCCCCAGCATTTT
CASTGQEFNQPQHF
>TRBV4-2|.|TRBJ2-7|.|16
TGTGCCAGCAGCCAAGATCTCGCAGGCTTTTCTTACGAGCAGTACTTC
CASSQDLAGFSYEQYF
>TRBV28|.|TRBJ1-5|TRBD1|15
TGTGCCAGCGGTTCCACCGGACAGGTCAATCAGCCCCAGCATTTT
CASGSTGQVNQPQHF
>TRBV29-1|.|TRBJ2-2|TRBD1|15
TGCAGCGTTGGATCAGGGGGCTTAATCACCGGGGAGCTGTTTTTT
CSVGSGGLITGELFF
>TRBV10-1|.|TRBJ2-1|.|14
TGCGCCAGCAGTGACACAGGCTCCTACAATGAGCAGTTCTTC
CASSDTGSYNEQFF
>TRBV6-5|few|TRBJ2-1|TRBD2|14
TGTGCCAGTTCTTACGCGGGAGGGAGGAATGAGCAGTTCTTC
CASSYAGGRNEQFF
>TRBV5-5|once|TRBJ1-1|.|12
TGTGCCAGCAGCGCCGTGACAGGCGAAGCTTTCTTT
CASSAVTGEAFF
>TRBV28|few|TRBJ1-1|.|14
TGTGCCAGCAGCCACAGGGTGGGGTACACTGAAGCTTTCTTT
CASSHRVGYTEAFF
>TRBV5-1|.|TRBJ2-7|.|16
TGCGCCAGCAGCTCAAGCGTACAGGGTTACTCCTACGAGCAGTACTTC
CASSSSVQGYSYEQYF
>TRBV7-8|once|TRBJ1-1|TRBD1|17
TGTGCCAGCAGCTCACCGACAGGGGCGAGGGGGAACACTGAAGCTTTCTTT
CASSSPTGARGNTEAFF
>TRBV27|.|TRBJ2-1|TRBD2|14
TGTGCCAGCAGTCCCAGCGGGATTAGCAGTGAGCAGTTCTTC
CASSPSGISSEQFF
>TRBV7-2|.|TRBJ2-7|.|13
TGTGCCAGCAGCCGAGGGCAGGCCTACGAGCAGTACTTC
CASSRGQAYEQYF
>TRBV5-4|once|TRBJ2-2|TRBD1|16
TGTGCCAGCAGCGGTGGTGGACAGGGGGCCACCGGGGAGCTGTTTTTT
CASSGGGQGATGELFF
>TRBV6-1|.|TRBJ2-3|TRBD2|16
TGTGCCAGCAGTGAAATAGCAGCTAGCGGGACAGATACGCAGTATTTT
CASSEIAASGTDTQYF
>TRBV5-5|.|TRBJ2-7|.|12
TGTGCCAGCAGCCCCCGGGGGAACGAGCAGTACTTC
CASSPRGNEQYF
>TRBV5-1|.|TRBJ1-1|.|13
TGCGCCAGCAGCTCGGCGGAGAACACTGAAGCTTTCTTT
CASSSAENTEAFF
>TRBV28|.|TRBJ1-1|.|12
TGTGCCAGCAGTTTACGCGTGGAGACAGCTTTCTTT
CASSLRVETAFF
>TRBV27|.|TRBJ1-1|.|15
TGTGCCAGCAGTTTACAGGGGAGGGGGTACACTGAAGCTTTCTTT
CASSLQGRGYTEAFF
>TRBV28|few|TRBJ1-2|.|15
TGTGCCAGCAGTTCGCTTTTCATGGGGGGCTATGGCTACACCTTC
CASSSLFMGGYGYTF
>TRBV5-1|.|TRBJ2-5|TRBD1|17
TGCGCCAGCAGCCCTTCTCGGGACAGGGCACACGAAGAGACCCAGTACTTC
CASSPSRDRAHEETQYF
>TRBV12-5|.|TRBJ2-2|.|14
TGTGCTAGTGGTTTCTCTATCAAGACCGGGGAGCTGTTTTTT
CASGFSIKTGELFF
>TRBV5-1|.|TRBJ2-7|.|15
TGCGCCAGCAGCTTGGCCCCGGGGAGCTCCTACGAGCAGTACTTC
CASSLAPGSSYEQYF
>TRBV5-5|.|TRBJ1-2|TRBD1|13
TGTGCCAGCAGACCCACAGGGGACTATGGCTACACCTTC
CASRPTGDYGYTF
>TRBV15|.|TRBJ1-2|.|15
TGTGCCACCAGCCCACTTCGAGGGCAGAACTATGGCTACACCTTC
CATSPLRGQNYGYTF
>TRBV4-1|.|TRBJ2-3|.|15
TGCGCCAGCAGCCTAACGGGCGGAGCGGTAGATACGCAGTATTTT
CASSLTGGAVDTQYF
>TRBV5-1|.|TRBJ1-6|.|15
TGCGCCAGCAGCTTCGGAGTTTCGGATAATTCACCCCTCCACTTT
CASSFGVSDNSPLHF
>TRBV5-1|.|TRBJ2-7|TRBD2|16
TGCGCCAGCAGCTTACCCAAGACTAGCGGATCCTACGAGCAGTACTTC
CASSLPKTSGSYEQYF
>TRBV11-2|.|TRBJ2-1|.|15
TGTGCCAGCAGCCCTCCCGGGGGAGACGTTTTTGAGCAGTTCTTC
CASSPPGGDVFEQFF
>TRBV6-6|.|TRBJ2-5|TRBD2|16
TGTGCCAGCAGTAAAGGACTAGCGGAGGGGAAAGAGACCCAGTACTTC
CASSKGLAEGKETQYF
>TRBV7-2|.|TRBJ2-7|.|13
TGTGCCAGCAGCTTAAGGGTGGCGGGCGAGCAGTACTTC
CASSLRVAGEQYF
>TRBV5-1|few|TRBJ1-1|.|16
TGCGCCAGCAAGACTCGGGGTGGGGACACGGCCACTGAAGCTTTCTTT
CASKTRGGDTATEAFF
>TRBV7-2|.|TRBJ1-3|TRBD1|14
TGTGCCAGCAGCCTGGGACAGGGGGAAAACACCATATATTTT
CASSLGQGENTIYF
>TRBV7-3|.|TRBJ2-5|TRBD2|18
TGTGCCAGCAGCTTACCCGGGACTAGCGGGGGGGAGGGGGAGACCCAGTACTTC
CASSLPGTSGGEGETQYF
>TRBV11-2|.|TRBJ2-1|.|16
TGTGCCAGCAGCTCTGCAGGGGCCTACTCCTACAATGAGCAGTTCTTC
CASSSAGAYSYNEQFF
>TRBV10-2|.|TRBJ2-2|TRBD2|14
TGCGCCGGGGGACTAGCGGCGAACACCGGGGAGCTGTTTTTT
CAGGLAANTGELFF
>TRBV18|.|TRBJ1-1|.|13
TGTGCCAGCTCACCACCGGACAGCACTGAAGCTTTCTTT
CASSPPDSTEAFF
>TRBV7-9|.|TRBJ2-3|.|12
TGTGCCGCCGCGGAGGCCACAGATACGCAGTATTTT
CAAAEATDTQYF
>TRBV7-9|few|TRBJ2-7|TRBD2|14
TGTGCCAGCAGCCCCAGCGGGGGGTTGCGGGAGCAGTACTTC
CASSPSGGLREQYF
>TRBV6-1|.|TRBJ1-5|.|14
TGTGCCAGCAGTGGAGTATATAGCAATCAGCCCCAGCATTTT
CASSGVYSNQPQHF